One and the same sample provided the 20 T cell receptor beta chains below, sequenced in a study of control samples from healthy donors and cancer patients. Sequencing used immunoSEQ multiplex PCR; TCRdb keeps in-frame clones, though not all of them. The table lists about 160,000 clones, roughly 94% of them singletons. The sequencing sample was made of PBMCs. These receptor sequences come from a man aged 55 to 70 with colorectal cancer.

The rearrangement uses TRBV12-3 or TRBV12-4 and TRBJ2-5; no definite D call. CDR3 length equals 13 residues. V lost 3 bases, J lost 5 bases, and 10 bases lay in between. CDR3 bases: TGTGCCAGCAGTTTGGGTCCTCCGGAGACCCAGTACTTC. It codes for CASSLGPPETQYF.

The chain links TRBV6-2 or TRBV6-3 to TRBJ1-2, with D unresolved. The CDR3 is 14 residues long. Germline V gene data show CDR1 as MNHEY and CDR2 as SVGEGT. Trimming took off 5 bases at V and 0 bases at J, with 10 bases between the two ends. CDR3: CASSNGPPNYGYTF. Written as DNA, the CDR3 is TGTGCCAGCAGTAACGGGCCACCTAACTATGGCTACACCTTC.

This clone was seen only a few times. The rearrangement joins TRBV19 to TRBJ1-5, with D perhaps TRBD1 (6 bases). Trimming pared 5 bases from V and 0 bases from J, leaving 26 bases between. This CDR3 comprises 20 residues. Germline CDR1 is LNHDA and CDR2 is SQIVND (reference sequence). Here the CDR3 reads CASSPGLEDRMFYSNQPQHF. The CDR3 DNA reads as TGTGCCAGTAGTCCGGGATTAGAGGACAGAATGTTTTATAGCAATCAGCCCCAGCATTTT.

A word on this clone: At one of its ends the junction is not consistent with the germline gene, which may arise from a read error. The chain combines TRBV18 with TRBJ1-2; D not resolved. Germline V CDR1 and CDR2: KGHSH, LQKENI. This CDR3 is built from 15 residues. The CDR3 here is CASSPARGQNYGHTF. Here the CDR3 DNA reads TGTGCCAGCTCCCCAGCTCGTGGTCAGAACTATGGCCACACCTTC.

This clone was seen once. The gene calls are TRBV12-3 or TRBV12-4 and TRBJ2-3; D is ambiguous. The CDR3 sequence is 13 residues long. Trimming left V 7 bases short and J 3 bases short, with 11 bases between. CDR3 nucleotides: TGTGCCAGCACTACAAGGCGTACAGATACGCAGTATTTT. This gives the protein CASTTRRTDTQYF.

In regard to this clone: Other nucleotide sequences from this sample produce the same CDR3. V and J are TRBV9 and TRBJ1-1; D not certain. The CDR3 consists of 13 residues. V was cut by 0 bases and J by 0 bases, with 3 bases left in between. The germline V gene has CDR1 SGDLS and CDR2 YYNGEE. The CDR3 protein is CASSVAVNTEAFF. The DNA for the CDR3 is TGTGCCAGCAGCGTAGCAGTGAACACTGAAGCTTTCTTT.

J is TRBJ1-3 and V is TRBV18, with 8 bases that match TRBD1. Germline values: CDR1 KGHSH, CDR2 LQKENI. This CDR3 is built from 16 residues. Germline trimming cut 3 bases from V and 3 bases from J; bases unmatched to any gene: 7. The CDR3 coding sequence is TGTGCCAGCTCACCCGGAGACAGGGGCTATGGAAACACCATATATTTT. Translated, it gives CASSPGDRGYGNTIYF.

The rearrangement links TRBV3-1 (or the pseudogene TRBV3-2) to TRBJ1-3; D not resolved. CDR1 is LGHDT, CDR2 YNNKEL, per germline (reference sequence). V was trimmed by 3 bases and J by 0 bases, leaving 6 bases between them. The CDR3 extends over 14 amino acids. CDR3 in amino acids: CASSQGYSGNTIYF. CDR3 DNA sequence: TGTGCCAGCAGCCAGGGGTACTCTGGAAACACCATATATTTT.

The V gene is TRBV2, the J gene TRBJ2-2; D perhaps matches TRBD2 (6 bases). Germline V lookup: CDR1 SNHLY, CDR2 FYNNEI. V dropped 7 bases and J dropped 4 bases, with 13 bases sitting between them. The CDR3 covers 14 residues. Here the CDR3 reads CASIYSGSTGELFF. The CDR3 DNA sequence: TGTGCCAGCATATATAGCGGCTCCACCGGGGAGCTGTTTTTT.

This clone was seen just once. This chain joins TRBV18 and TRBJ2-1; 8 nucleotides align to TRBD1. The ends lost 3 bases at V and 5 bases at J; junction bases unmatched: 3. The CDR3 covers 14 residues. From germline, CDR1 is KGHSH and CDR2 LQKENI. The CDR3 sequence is CASSPGQENNEQFF. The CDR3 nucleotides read TGTGCCAGCTCACCGGGACAGGAGAACAATGAGCAGTTCTTC.

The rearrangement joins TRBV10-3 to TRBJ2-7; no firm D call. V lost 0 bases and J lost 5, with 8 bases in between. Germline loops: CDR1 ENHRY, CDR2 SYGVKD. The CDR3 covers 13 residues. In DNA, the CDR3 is TGTGCCATCAGTGAGTCCGCAGGCGACGAGCAGTACTTC. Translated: CAISESAGDEQYF.

The CDR3 protein is CASSVGTSATYTQYF. The CDR3 region has the DNA TGTGCCAGCAGCGTAGGGACTAGCGCTACTTATACGCAGTATTTT. The rearrangement uses TRBV9 and TRBJ2-3; 9 nucleotides align to TRBD2. CDR3 size: 15 residues. Germline V lookup: CDR1 SGDLS, CDR2 YYNGEE. V was pared by 0 bases and J by 7 bases, with 6 bases of the junction left unmatched.

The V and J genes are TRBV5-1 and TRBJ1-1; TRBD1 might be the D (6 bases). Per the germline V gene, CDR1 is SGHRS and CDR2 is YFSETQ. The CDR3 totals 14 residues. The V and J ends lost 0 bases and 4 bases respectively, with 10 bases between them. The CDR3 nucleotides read TGCGCCAGCAGCTTGGAAGAGGGGGTCACTGAAGCTTTCTTT. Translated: CASSLEEGVTEAFF.

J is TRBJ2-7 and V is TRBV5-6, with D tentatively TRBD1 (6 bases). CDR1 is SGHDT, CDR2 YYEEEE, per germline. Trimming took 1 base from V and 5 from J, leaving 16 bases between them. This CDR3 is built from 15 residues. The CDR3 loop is CASSLNFRGRDEQYF. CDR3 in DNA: TGTGCCAGCAGCTTGAATTTCAGGGGTAGGGACGAGCAGTACTTC.

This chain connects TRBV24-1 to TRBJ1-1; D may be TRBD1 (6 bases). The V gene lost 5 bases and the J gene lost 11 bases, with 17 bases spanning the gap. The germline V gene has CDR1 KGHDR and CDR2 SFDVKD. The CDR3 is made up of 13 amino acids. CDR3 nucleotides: TGTGCCACCAGTGTGTCCGAGGATAGGGGGGCTTTCTTT. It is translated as CATSVSEDRGAFF.

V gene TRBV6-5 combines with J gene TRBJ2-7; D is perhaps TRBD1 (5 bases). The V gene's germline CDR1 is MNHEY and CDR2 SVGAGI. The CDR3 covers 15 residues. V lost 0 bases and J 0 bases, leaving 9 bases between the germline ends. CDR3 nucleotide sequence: TGTGCCAGCAGTTACTCCAACAGGCCCTCCTACGAGCAGTACTTC. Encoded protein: CASSYSNRPSYEQYF.

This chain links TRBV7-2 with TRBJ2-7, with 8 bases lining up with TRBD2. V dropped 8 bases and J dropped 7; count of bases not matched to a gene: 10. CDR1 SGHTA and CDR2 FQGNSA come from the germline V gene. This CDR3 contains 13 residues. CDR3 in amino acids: CASRAGATGEQYF. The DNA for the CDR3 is TGTGCCAGCCGAGCGGGGGCTACAGGGGAGCAGTACTTC. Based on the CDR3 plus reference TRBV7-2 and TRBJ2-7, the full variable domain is GAGVSQSPSNKVTEKGKDVELRCDPISGHTALYWYRQSLGQGLEFLIYFQGNSAPDKSGLPSDRFSAERTGGSVSTLTIQRTQQEDSAVYLCASRAGATGEQYFGPGTRLTVT.

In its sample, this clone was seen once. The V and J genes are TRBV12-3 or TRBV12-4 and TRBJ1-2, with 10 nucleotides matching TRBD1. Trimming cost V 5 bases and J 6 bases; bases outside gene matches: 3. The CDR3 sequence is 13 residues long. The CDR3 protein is CASSRTGGDGYTF. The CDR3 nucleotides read TGTGCCAGCAGTAGGACAGGGGGTGATGGCTACACCTTC.

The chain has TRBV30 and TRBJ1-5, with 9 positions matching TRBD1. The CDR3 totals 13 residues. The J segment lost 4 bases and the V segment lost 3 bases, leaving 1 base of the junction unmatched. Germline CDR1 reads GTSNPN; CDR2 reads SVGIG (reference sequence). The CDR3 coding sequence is TGTGCCTGGAGCGGGACAGGGAATCAGCCCCAGCATTTT. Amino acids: CAWSGTGNQPQHF.

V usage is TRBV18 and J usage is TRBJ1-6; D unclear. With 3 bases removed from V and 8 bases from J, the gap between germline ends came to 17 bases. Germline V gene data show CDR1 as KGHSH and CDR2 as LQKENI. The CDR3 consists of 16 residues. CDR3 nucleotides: TGTGCCAGCTCACCCAGCATGTGGCGTGGTGATTCACCCCTCCACTTT. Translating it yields CASSPSMWRGDSPLHF.